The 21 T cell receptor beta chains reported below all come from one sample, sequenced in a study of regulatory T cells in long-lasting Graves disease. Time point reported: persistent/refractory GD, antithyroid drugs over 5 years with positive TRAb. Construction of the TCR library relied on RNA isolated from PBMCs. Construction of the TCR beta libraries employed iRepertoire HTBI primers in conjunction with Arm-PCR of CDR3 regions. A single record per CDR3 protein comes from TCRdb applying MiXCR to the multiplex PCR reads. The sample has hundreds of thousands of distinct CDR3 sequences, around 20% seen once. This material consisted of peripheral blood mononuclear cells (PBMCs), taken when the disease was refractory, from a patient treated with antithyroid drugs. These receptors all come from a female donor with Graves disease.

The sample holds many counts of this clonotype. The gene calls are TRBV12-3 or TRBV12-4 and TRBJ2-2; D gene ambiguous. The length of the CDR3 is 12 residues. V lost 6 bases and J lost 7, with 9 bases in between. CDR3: CASSLGNGELFF. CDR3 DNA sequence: TGTGCCAGCAGCCTGGGGAACGGGGAGCTGTTTTTT.

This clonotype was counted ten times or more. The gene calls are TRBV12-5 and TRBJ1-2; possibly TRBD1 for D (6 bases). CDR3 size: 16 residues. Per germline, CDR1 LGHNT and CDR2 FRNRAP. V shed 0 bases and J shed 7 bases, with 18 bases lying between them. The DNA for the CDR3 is TGTGCTAGTGGTTTGGTGCCGGGGGGCCAACTATTTGGCTACACCTTC. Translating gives CASGLVPGGQLFGYTF. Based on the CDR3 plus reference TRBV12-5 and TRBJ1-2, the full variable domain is DARVTQTPRHKVTEMGQEVTMRCQPILGHNTVFWYRQTMMQGLELLAYFRNRAPLDDSGMPKDRFSAEMPDATLATLKIQPSEPRDSAVYFCASGLVPGGQLFGYTFGSGTRLTVV.

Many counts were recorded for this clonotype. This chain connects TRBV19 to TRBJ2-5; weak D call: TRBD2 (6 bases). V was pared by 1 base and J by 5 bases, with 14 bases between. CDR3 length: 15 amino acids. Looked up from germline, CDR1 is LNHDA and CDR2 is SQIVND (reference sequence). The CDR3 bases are TGTGCCAGTAGTATAGGGGGGGAAGTTGCGGAGACCCAGTACTTC. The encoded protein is CASSIGGEVAETQYF.

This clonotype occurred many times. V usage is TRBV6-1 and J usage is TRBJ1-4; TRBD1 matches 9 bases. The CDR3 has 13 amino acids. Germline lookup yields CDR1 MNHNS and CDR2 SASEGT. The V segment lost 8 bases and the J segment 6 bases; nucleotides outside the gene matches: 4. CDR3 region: CASRRTGDEKLFF. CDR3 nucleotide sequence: TGTGCCAGCCGACGGACAGGGGATGAAAAACTGTTTTTT.

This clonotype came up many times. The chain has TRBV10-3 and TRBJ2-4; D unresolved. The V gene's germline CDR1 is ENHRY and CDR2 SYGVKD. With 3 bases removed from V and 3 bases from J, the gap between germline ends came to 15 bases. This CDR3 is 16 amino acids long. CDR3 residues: CAISEQSSWGKNIQYF. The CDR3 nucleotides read TGTGCCATCAGTGAACAGAGCAGTTGGGGCAAAAACATTCAGTACTTC.

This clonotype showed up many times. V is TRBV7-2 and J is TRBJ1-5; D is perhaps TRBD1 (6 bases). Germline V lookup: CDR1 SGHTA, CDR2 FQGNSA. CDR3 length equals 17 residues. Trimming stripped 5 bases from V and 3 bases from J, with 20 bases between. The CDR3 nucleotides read TGTGCCAGCAGCAAAGAAGGGGGGGCCAAATTCAATCAGCCCCAGCATTTT. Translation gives CASSKEGGAKFNQPQHF.

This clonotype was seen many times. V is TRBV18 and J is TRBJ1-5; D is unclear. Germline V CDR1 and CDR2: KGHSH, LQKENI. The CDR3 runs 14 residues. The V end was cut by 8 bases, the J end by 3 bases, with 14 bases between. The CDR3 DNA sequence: TGTGCCAGCAGTTCTGTGGACTCCAATCAGCCCCAGCATTTT. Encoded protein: CASSSVDSNQPQHF.

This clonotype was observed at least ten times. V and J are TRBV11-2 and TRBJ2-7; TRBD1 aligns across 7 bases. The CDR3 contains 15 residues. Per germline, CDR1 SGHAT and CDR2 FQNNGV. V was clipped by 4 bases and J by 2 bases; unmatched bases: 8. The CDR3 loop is CASSSARTGAYEQYF. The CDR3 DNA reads TGTGCCAGCAGCTCGGCCAGGACAGGAGCCTACGAGCAGTACTTC.

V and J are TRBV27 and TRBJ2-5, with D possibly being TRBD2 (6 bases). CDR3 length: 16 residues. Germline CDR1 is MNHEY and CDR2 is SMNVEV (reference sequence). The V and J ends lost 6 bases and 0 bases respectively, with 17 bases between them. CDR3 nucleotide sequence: TGTGCCAGCAGCCCTGTCTTAGCGGACTACCAAGAGACCCAGTACTTC. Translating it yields CASSPVLADYQETQYF.

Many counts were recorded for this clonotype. The CDR3 region has the DNA TGTGCCAGCAGCCAGGGGGTGCGCACTGAAGCTTTCTTT. As protein: CASSQGVRTEAFF. The chain joins TRBV7-3 to TRBJ1-1, with TRBD1 identical over 7 bases. J gave up 4 bases and V 5 bases, and 4 bases lay outside the gene matches. The length of the CDR3 is 13 residues. CDR1 is SGHTA and CDR2 is FQGTGA in the germline V gene.

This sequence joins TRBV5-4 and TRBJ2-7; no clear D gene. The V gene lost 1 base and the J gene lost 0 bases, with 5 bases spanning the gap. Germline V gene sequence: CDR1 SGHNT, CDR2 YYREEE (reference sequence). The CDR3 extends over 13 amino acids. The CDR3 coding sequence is TGTGCCAGCAGCTTGATGGGCTCCTACGAGCAGTACTTC. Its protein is CASSLMGSYEQYF.

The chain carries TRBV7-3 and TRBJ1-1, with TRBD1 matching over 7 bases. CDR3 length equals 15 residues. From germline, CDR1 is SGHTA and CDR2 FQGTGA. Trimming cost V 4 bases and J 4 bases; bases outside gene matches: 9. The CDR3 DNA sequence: TGTGCCAGCAGCTCTTATGACAGGGTAGGCACTGAAGCTTTCTTT. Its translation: CASSSYDRVGTEAFF.

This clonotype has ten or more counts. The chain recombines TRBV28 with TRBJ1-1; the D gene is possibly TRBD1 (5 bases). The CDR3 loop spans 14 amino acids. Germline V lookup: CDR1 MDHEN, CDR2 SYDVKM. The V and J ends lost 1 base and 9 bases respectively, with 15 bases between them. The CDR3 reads CASSLLQGGLKAFF. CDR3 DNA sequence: TGTGCCAGCAGTTTATTGCAGGGCGGGCTCAAAGCTTTCTTT.

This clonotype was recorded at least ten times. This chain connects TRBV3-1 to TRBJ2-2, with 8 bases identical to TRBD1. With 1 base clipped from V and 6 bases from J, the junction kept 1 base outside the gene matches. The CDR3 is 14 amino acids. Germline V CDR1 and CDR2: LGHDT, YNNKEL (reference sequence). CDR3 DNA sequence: TGTGCCAGCAGCCAAGGACAGGGGCCCGGGGAGCTGTTTTTT. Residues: CASSQGQGPGELFF.

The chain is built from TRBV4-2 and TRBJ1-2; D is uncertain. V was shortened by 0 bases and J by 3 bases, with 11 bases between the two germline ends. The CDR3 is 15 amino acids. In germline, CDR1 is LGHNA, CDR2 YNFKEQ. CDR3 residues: CASSQEAKGYYGYTF. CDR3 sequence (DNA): TGTGCCAGCAGCCAAGAAGCCAAGGGCTACTATGGCTACACCTTC.

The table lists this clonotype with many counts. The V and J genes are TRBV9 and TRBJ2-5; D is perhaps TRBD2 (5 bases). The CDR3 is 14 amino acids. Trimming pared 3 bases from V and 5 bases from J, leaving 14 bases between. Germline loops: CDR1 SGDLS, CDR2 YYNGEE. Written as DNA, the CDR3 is TGTGCCAGCAGCGGACTACCAGATCGGGAGACCCAGTACTTC. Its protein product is CASSGLPDRETQYF.

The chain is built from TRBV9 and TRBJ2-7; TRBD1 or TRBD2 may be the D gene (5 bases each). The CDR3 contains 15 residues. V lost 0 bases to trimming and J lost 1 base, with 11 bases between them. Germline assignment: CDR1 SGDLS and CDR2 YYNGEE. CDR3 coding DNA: TGTGCCAGCAGCGTAGGTCAGGGAGTATCCTACGAGCAGTACTTC. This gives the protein CASSVGQGVSYEQYF.

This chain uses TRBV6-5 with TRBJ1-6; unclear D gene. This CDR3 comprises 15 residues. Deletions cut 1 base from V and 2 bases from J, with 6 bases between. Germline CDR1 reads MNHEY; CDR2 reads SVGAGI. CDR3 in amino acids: CASSYYGPYNSPLHF. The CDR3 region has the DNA TGTGCCAGCAGTTACTACGGCCCCTATAATTCACCCCTCCACTTT.

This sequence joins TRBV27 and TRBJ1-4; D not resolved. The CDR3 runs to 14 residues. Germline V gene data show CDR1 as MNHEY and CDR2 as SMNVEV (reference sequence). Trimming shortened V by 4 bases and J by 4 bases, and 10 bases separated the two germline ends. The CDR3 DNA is TGTGCCAGCAGTTCAGGAACCTTTAATGAAAAACTGTTTTTT. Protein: CASSSGTFNEKLFF.

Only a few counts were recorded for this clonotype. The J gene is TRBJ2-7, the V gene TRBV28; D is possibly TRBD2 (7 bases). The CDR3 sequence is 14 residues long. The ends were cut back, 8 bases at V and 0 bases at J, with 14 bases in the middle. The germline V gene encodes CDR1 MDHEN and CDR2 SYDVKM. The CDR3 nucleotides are TGTGCCAGCTCGGAGGGGGGGGACTCCTACGAGCAGTACTTC. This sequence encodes CASSEGGDSYEQYF. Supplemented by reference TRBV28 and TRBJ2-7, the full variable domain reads DVKVTQSSRYLVKRTGEKVFLECVQDMDHENMFWYRQDPGLGLRLIYFSYDVKMKEKGDIPEGYSVSREKKERFSLILESASTNQTSMYLCASSEGGDSYEQYFGPGTRLTVT.

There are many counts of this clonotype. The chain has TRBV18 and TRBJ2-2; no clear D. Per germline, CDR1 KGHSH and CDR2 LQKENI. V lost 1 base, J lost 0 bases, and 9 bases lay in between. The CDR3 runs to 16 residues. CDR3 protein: CASSPRQRSNTGELFF. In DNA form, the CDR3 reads TGTGCCAGCTCACCACGACAAAGGTCGAACACCGGGGAGCTGTTTTTT.